A single sample is the source of the 15 T cell receptor beta chains below, sequenced in a study of T cell changes during pregnancy in multiple sclerosis. The table came from immunoSEQ multiplex PCR; TCRdb's copy has only in-frame clones and leaves some out. This repertoire shows about 80,000 clones, about 90% found once; its top ten account for 1.4%. The sequencing here drew on peripheral blood, taken before pregnancy. These receptors were taken from a female donor with multiple sclerosis, enrolled in a pregnancy study.

The V gene is TRBV19, the J gene TRBJ2-2, with 7 bases that match TRBD2. The length of the CDR3 is 17 residues. Germline CDR1 is LNHDA and CDR2 is SQIVND (reference sequence). Trimming removed 8 bases from V and 1 base from J; junction bases left unmatched: 13. This CDR3 is CASRLIGLAGNTGELFF. CDR3 bases: TGTGCCAGTCGATTAATCGGTTTAGCGGGGAACACCGGGGAGCTGTTTTTT. Full variable domain (remainder filled in from reference TRBV19 and TRBJ2-2): DGGITQSPKYLFRKEGQNVTLSCEQNLNHDAMYWYRQDPGQGLRLIYYSQIVNDFQKGDIAEGYSVSREKKESFPLTVTSAQKNPTAFYLCASRLIGLAGNTGELFFGEGSRLTVL.

The table lists this clone with a count of one. The chain has TRBV7-6 and TRBJ2-3; 7 nucleotides align to TRBD2. The J segment lost 2 bases and the V segment lost 1 base, leaving 9 bases of the junction unmatched. Per the germline V gene, CDR1 is SGHVS and CDR2 is FNYEAQ. This CDR3 comprises 17 residues. The CDR3 bases are TGTGCCAGCAGCTTAGTTGGTCTAGCGGAATTCACAGATACGCAGTATTTT. Protein sequence: CASSLVGLAEFTDTQYF.

The chain has TRBV27 and TRBJ1-6; 10 nucleotides match TRBD1. The CDR3 loop spans 15 amino acids. The J segment lost 7 bases and the V segment lost 4 bases, leaving 4 bases of the junction unmatched. Germline CDR1 is MNHEY and CDR2 is SMNVEV (reference sequence). In nucleotides, the CDR3 is TGTGCCAGCAGTTCGCGGACAGGGGGAAATTCACCCCTCCACTTT. Its protein product is CASSSRTGGNSPLHF.

The J gene is TRBJ2-2, the V gene TRBV6-1, with D maybe TRBD1 (5 bases). CDR3 length: 15 residues. Germline V gene lookup returns CDR1 MNHNS and CDR2 SASEGT. V lost 1 base, J lost 6 bases, and 12 bases lay in between. CDR3 region: CASSEVPDRAGELFF. The CDR3 nucleotides read TGTGCCAGCAGTGAAGTCCCCGACAGAGCCGGGGAGCTGTTTTTT.

V gene TRBV4-1 combines with J gene TRBJ2-1; maybe TRBD2 (5 bases). Deletions cut 3 bases from V and 0 bases from J, with 9 bases between. CDR1 and CDR2 from the germline V gene are MGHRA and YSYEKL. The CDR3 extends over 15 amino acids. The CDR3 is CASSQDSSSYNEQFF. CDR3 nucleotides: TGCGCCAGCAGCCAGGACTCTAGCTCCTACAATGAGCAGTTCTTC.

The J gene is TRBJ1-1, the V gene TRBV9, with TRBD1 identical over 7 bases. J was trimmed by 3 bases and V by 4 bases; bases with no gene match: 12. This CDR3 comprises 16 residues. The germline CDR1 and CDR2 sequences are SGDLS and YYNGEE. This CDR3 is CASSFNLQGRDTEAFF. Here the CDR3 DNA reads TGTGCCAGCAGCTTTAATCTACAGGGGCGGGACACTGAAGCTTTCTTT.

V gene TRBV18 combines with J gene TRBJ1-5; perhaps TRBD1 as D (6 bases). V lost 2 bases to trimming and J lost 0 bases, with 17 bases between them. In germline, CDR1 is KGHSH, CDR2 LQKENI. The CDR3 spans 18 residues. The DNA of the CDR3 is TGTGCCAGCTCACCAACGACACCGGGGGGCTATAGCAATCAGCCCCAGCATTTT. Amino acid sequence: CASSPTTPGGYSNQPQHF.

The genes are TRBV6-6 and TRBJ2-3; unclear D gene. CDR3 length: 10 amino acids. Germline V gene lookup returns CDR1 MNHNY and CDR2 SVGAGI (reference sequence). The ends were cut back, 5 bases at V and 5 bases at J, with 2 bases in the middle. CDR3 in DNA: TGTGCCAGCAGTCAAGATACGCAGTATTTT. Protein: CASSQDTQYF.

This chain uses TRBV29-1 with TRBJ2-7, with 7 positions matching TRBD1. This CDR3 spans 14 amino acids. CDR1 and CDR2 (germline): SQVTM, ANQGSEA. The ends lost 6 bases at V and 5 bases at J; junction bases unmatched: 13. Here the CDR3 reads CSVLRWTGSHEQYF. Written as DNA, the CDR3 is TGCAGCGTCCTTAGATGGACAGGCAGCCACGAGCAGTACTTC.

In its sample, this clone was seen once. The V and J genes are TRBV7-9 and TRBJ2-7, with D possibly being TRBD1 (5 bases). The CDR3 consists of 15 residues. CDR1 and CDR2 from the germline V gene are SEHNR and FQNEAQ (reference sequence). V shed 3 bases and J shed 5 bases, with 17 bases lying between them. CDR3 protein: CASSFQAGLFNEQYF. The CDR3 DNA follows: TGTGCCAGCAGCTTCCAGGCAGGGTTATTCAACGAGCAGTACTTC.

V usage is TRBV6-7 and J usage is TRBJ1-3; D may be TRBD1 (5 bases). TRBV6-7 is identified as an open reading frame with a role that is uncertain. CDR3 length: 14 amino acids. V shed 8 bases and J shed 4 bases, with 15 bases lying between them. The CDR3 is CASRPGRAGNTIYF. CDR3 bases: TGTGCCAGCCGCCCAGGCAGGGCCGGAAACACCATATATTTT.

This chain uses TRBV13 with TRBJ1-5; D is perhaps TRBD1 (5 bases). Trimming left V 3 bases short and J 6 bases short, with 12 bases between. Per germline, CDR1 PRHDT and CDR2 FYEKMQ (reference sequence). CDR3 length: 14 residues. The CDR3 bases are TGTGCCAGCAGCTTGGGGGGAGGGTCTCAGCCCCAGCATTTT. It translates to CASSLGGGSQPQHF.

The chain is built from TRBV6-6 and TRBJ2-7, with TRBD1 matching 8 bases. The CDR3 consists of 16 residues. Germline V lookup: CDR1 MNHNY, CDR2 SVGAGI (reference sequence). The trim removed 5 bases at V and 6 bases at J, leaving 15 bases unmatched. CDR3: CASSHAWTGPPVEQYF. The CDR3 nucleotides are TGTGCCAGCAGTCATGCCTGGACAGGGCCACCCGTCGAGCAGTACTTC.

The genes are TRBV25-1 and TRBJ2-1; possible D gene TRBD2, 6 bases. CDR1 is MGHDK, CDR2 SYGVNS, per germline. V gave up 0 bases and J gave up 6 bases, with 18 bases separating them. This CDR3 has 17 amino acids. DNA for the CDR3: TGTGCCAGCAGTGAATACTTTGCGGGGTTTTTAGGCAATGAGCAGTTCTTC. It is translated as CASSEYFAGFLGNEQFF.

The chain couples TRBV5-1 to TRBJ2-3, with TRBD1 matching 9 bases. With 4 bases clipped from V and 6 bases from J, the junction kept 9 bases outside the gene matches. There are 15 residues in the CDR3. Germline V gives CDR1 SGHRS, CDR2 YFSETQ. CDR3 loop: CASSVLPGQGDTQYF. For the CDR3, the DNA is TGCGCCAGCAGCGTGCTTCCGGGACAGGGTGATACGCAGTATTTT.